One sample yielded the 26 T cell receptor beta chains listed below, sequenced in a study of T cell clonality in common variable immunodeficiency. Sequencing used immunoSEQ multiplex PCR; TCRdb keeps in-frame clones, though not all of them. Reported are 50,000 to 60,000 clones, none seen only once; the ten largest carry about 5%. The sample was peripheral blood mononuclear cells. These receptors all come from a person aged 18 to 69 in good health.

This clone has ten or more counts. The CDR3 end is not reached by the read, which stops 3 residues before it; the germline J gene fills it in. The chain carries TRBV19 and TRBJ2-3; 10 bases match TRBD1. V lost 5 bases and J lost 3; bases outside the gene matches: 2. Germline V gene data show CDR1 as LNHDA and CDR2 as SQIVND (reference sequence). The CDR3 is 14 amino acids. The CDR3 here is CASSDRGRTDTQYF. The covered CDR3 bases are TGTGCCAGTAGTGACAGGGGGCGGACAGATACG.

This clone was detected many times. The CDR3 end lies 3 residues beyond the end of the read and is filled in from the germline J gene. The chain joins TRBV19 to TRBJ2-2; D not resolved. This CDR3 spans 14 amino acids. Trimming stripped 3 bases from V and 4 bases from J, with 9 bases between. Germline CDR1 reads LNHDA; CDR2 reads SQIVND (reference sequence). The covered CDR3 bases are TGTGCCAGTAGTATGGTTCGAGGCACCGGGGAG. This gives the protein CASSMVRGTGE. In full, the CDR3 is CASSMVRGTGELFF.

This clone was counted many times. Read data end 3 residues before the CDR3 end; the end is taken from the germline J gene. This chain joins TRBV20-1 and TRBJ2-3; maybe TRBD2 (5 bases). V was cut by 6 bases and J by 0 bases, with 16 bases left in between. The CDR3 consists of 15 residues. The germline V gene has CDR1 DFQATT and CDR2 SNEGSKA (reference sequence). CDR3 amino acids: CSAVPWERSTDTQYF. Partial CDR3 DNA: TGCAGTGCCGTACCCTGGGAGCGGAGCACAGATACG.

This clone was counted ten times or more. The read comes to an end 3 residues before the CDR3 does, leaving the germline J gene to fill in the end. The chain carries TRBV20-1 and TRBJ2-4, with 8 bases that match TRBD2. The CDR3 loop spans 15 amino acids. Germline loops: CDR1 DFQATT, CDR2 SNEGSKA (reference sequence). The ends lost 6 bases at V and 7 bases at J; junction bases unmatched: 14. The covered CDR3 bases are TGCAGTGCCAACCCGGGACTAACGGGGGGGAACATT. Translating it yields CSANPGLTGGNI. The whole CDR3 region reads CSANPGLTGGNIQYF.

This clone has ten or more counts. This chain's CDR3 is CASSLRTGANEKLFF. CDR3 DNA (partial): TGCGCCAGCAGCTTACGGACAGGGGCTAATGAAAAA. The rearrangement joins TRBV5-1 to TRBJ1-4, with TRBD1 identical over 9 bases. The read ends 3 residues early relative to the CDR3; the germline J gene fills the gap. Looked up from germline, CDR1 is SGHRS and CDR2 is YFSETQ. The CDR3 length is 15 residues. The J segment lost 3 bases and the V segment lost 2 bases, leaving 2 bases of the junction unmatched.

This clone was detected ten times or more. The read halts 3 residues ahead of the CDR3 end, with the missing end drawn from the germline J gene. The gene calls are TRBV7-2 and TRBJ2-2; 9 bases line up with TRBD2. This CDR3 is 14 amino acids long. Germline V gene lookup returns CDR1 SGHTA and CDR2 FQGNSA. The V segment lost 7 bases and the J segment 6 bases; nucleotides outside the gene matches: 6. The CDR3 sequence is CASTWEREAGELFF. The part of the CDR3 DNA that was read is TGTGCCAGCACCTGGGAGCGGGAGGCCGGGGAG.

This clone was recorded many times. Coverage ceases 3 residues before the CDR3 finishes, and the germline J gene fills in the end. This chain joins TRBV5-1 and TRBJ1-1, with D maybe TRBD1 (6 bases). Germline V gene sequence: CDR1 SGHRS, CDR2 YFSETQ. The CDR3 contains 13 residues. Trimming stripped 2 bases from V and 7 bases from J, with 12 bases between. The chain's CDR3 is CASSFSTDSEAFF. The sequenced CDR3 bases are TGCGCCAGCAGCTTTTCTACGGACAGTGAA.

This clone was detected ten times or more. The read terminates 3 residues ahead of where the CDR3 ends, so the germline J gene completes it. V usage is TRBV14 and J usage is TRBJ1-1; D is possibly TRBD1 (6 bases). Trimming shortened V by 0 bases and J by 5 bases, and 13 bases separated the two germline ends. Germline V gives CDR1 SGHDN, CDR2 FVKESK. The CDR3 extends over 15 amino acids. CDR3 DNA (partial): TGTGCCAGCAGCCAAGATATCAGGGGCCGAACTGAA. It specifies CASSQDIRGRTE. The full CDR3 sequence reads CASSQDIRGRTEAFF. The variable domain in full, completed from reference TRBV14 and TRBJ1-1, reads EAGVTQFPSHSVIEKGQTVTLRCDPISGHDNLYWYRRVMGKEIKFLLHFVKESKQDESGMPNNRFLAERTGGTYSTLKVQPAELEDSGVYFCASSQDIRGRTEAFFGQGTRLTVV.

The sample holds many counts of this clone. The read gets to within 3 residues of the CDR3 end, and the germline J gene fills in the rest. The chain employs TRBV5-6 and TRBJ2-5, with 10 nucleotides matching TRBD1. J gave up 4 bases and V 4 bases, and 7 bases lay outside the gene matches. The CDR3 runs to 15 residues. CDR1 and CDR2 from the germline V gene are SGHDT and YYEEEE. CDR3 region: CASSPTTGGRETQYF. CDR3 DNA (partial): TGTGCCAGCAGCCCGACGACAGGGGGCCGAGAGACC.

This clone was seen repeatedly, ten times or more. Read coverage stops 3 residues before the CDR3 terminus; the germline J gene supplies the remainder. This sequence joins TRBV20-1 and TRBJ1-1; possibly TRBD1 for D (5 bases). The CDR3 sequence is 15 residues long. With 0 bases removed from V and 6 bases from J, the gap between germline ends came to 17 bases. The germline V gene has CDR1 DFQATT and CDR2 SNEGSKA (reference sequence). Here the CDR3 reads CSARDWARVRAEAFF. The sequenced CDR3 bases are TGCAGTGCTAGAGATTGGGCCAGGGTCAGGGCTGAA.

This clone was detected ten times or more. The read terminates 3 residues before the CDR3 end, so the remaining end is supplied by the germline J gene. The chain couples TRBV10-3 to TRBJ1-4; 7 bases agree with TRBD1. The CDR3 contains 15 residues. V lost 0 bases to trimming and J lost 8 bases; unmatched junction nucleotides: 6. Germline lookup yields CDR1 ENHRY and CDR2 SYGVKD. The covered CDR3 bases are TGTGCCATCAGTGAGTCGAGGGACAGCGGCGAAAAA. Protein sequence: CAISESRDSGEK. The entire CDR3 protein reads CAISESRDSGEKLFF.

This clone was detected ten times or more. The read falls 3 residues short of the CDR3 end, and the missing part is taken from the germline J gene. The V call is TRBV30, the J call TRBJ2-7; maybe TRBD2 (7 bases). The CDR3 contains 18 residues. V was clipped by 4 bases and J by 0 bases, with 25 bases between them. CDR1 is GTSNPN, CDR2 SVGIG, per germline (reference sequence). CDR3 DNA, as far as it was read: TGTGCCTGGAAGGGGGGGGGAAATAGCGGACGAAGCTCCTACGAG. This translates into CAWKGGGNSGRSSYE. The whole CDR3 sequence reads CAWKGGGNSGRSSYEQYF.

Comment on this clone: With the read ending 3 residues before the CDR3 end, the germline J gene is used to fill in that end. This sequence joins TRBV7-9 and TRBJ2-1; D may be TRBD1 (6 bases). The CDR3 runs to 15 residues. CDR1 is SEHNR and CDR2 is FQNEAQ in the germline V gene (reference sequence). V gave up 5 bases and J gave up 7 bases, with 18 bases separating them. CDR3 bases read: TGTGCCAGCAGCAATCCAGGGGATTCAGTAAATGAG. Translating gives CASSNPGDSVNE. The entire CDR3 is CASSNPGDSVNEQFF.

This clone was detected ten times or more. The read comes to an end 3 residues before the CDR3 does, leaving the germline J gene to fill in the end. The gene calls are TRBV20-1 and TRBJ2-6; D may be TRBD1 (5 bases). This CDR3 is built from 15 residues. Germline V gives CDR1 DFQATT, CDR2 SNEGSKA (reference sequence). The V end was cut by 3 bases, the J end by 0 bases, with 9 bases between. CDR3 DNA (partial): TGCAGTGCTAGTGACAGCCCCTCTGGGGCCAACGTC. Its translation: CSASDSPSGANV. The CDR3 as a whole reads CSASDSPSGANVLTF.

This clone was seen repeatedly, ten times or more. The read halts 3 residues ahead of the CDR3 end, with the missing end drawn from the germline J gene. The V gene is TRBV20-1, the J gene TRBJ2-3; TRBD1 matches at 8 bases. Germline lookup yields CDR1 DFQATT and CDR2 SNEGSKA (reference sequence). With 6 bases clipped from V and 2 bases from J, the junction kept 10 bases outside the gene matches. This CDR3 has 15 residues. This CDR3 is CSAQDRDPYTDTQYF. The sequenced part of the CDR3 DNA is TGCAGTGCACAGGACAGGGACCCTTACACAGATACG.

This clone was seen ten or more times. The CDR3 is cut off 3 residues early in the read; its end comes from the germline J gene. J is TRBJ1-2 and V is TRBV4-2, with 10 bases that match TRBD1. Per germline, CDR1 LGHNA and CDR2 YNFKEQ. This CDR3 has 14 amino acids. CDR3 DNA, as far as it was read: TGTGCCAGCAGCCAGACAGGGGGCGCAGGAGGC. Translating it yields CASSQTGGAGG. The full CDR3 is CASSQTGGAGGYTF.

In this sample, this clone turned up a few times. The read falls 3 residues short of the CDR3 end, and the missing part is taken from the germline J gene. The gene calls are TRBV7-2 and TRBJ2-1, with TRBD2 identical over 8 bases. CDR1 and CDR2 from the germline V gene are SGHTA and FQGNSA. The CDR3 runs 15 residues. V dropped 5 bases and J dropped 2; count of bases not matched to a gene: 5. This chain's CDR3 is CASSPRGGTYNEQFF. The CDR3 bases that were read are TGTGCCAGCAGCCCCCGGGGGGGGACCTACAATGAG. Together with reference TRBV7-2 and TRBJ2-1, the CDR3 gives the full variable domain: GAGVSQSPSNKVTEKGKDVELRCDPISGHTALYWYRQSLGQGLEFLIYFQGNSAPDKSGLPSDRFSAERTGGSVSTLTIQRTQQEDSAVYLCASSPRGGTYNEQFFGPGTRLTVL.

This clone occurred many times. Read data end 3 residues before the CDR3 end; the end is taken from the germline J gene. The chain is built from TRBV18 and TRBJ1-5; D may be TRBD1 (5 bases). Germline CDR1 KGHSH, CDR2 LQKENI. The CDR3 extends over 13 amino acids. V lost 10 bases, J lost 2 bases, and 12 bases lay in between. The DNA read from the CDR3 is TGTGCCACCCAAGGGGAGGGCAATCAGCCC. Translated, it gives CATQGEGNQP. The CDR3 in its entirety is CATQGEGNQPQHF.

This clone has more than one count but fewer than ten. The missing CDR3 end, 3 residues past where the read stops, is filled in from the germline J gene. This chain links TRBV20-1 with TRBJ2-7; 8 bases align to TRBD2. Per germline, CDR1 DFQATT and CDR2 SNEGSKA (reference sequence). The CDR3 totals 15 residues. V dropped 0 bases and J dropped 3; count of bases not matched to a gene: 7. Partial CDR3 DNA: TGCAGTGCTAGAGATACGGGGGGGCGCTTCTACGAG. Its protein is CSARDTGGRFYE. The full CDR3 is CSARDTGGRFYEQYF.

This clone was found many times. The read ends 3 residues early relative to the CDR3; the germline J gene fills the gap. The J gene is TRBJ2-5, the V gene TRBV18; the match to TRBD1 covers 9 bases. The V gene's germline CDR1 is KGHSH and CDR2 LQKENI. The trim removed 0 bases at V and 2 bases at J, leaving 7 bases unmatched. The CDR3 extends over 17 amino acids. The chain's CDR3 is CASSPPRDRATQETQYF. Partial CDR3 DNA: TGTGCCAGCTCACCACCGAGGGACAGGGCAACGCAAGAGACC. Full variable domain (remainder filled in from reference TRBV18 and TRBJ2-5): NAGVMQNPRHLVRRRGQEARLRCSPMKGHSHVYWYRQLPEEGLKFMVYLQKENIIDESGMPKERFSAEFPKEGPSILRIQQVVRGDSAAYFCASSPPRDRATQETQYFGPGTRLLVL.

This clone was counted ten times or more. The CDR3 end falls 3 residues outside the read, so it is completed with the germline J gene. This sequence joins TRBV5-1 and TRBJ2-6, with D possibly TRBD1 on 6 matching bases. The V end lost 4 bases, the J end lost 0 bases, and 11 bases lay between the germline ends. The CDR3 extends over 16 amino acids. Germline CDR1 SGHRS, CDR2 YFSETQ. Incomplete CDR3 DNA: TGCGCCAGCAGCAGCGGACAGTCCTCTGGGGCCAACGTC. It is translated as CASSSGQSSGANV. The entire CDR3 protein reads CASSSGQSSGANVLTF.

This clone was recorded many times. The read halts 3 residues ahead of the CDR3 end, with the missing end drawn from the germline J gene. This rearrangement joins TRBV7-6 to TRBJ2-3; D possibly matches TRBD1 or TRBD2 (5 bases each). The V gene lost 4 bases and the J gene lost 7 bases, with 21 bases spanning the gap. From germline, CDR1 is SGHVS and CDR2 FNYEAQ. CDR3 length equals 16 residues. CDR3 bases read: TGTGCCAGCAGCTCTCAAGAGGGGCTCCAAGGGAATACG. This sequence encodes CASSSQEGLQGNT. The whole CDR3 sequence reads CASSSQEGLQGNTQYF.

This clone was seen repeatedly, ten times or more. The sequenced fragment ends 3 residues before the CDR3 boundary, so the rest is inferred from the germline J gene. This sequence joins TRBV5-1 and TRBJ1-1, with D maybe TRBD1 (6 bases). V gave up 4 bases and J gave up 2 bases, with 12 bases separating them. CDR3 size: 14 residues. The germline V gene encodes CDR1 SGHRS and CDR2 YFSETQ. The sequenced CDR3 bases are TGCGCCAGCAGCGTATCAGGGACAAACACTGAA. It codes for CASSVSGTNTE. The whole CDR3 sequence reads CASSVSGTNTEAFF. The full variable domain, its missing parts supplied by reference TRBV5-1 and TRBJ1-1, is KAGVTQTPRYLIKTRGQQVTLSCSPISGHRSVSWYQQTPGQGLQFLFEYFSETQRNKGNFPGRFSGRQFSNSRSEMNVSTLELGDSALYLCASSVSGTNTEAFFGQGTRLTVV.

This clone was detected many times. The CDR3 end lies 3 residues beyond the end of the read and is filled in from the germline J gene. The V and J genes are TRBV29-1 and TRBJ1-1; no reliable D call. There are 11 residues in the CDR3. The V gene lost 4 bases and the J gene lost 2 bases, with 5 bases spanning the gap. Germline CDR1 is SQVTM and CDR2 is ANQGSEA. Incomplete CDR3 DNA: TGCAGCGTTGCCGTTAACACTGAA. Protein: CSVAVNTE. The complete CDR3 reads CSVAVNTEAFF.

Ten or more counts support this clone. CDR3 bases read: TGTGCCAGCAGCTATGGGGGGTATGATACAGATACG. Translating it yields CASSYGGYDTDT. The complete CDR3 reads CASSYGGYDTDTQYF. The J gene is TRBJ2-3, the V gene TRBV7-3, with TRBD2 as a possible D gene (6 bases). The read stops 3 residues short of the end of the CDR3; the missing end is completed from the germline J gene. Trimming stripped 4 bases from V and 3 bases from J, with 14 bases between. Germline assignment: CDR1 SGHTA and CDR2 FQGTGA. The CDR3 length is 15 residues. The full variable domain, with the rest looked up from reference TRBV7-3 and TRBJ2-3, is GAGVSQTPSNKVTEKGKYVELRCDPISGHTALYWYRQSLGQGPEFLIYFQGTGAADDSGLPNDRFFAVRPEGSVSTLKIQRTERGDSAVYLCASSYGGYDTDTQYFGPGTRLTVL.

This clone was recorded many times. The sequenced part of the CDR3 DNA is TGTGCCAGTAGTATACAAAACGGGAATGAG. Translating it yields CASSIQNGNE. The full CDR3 protein is CASSIQNGNEQFF. This chain connects TRBV19 to TRBJ2-1; D uncertain. The read terminates 3 residues ahead of where the CDR3 ends, so the germline J gene completes it. The V and J ends lost 2 bases and 7 bases respectively, with 9 bases between them. Germline V gene data show CDR1 as LNHDA and CDR2 as SQIVND (reference sequence). The length of the CDR3 is 13 residues.